What follows are 18 T cell receptor beta chains derived from one specimen sequenced in a study of cytomegalovirus exposure and HLA in healthy donors. Researchers ran the PCR with 60 Vbeta and 13 Jbeta primers. Clones were sequenced by immunoSEQ multiplex PCR, and TCRdb holds only the in-frame ones, with some missing. The sample records approximately 170,000 clones, about 65% being singletons. Sequenced sample: PBMCs. The receptors were gathered from a girl aged 5-17 years in good health and CMV-seronegative.

The V gene is TRBV7-9, the J gene TRBJ1-6, with a weak D call TRBD1 (5 bases). The CDR3 contains 13 residues. Trimming removed 0 bases at V and 15 bases at J, with 12 bases between. Germline values: CDR1 SEHNR, CDR2 FQNEAQ (reference sequence). This CDR3 reads CASSLAEGRVLHF. The DNA of the CDR3 is TGTGCCAGCAGCTTAGCCGAGGGGAGGGTCCTCCACTTT.

This chain uses TRBV29-1 with TRBJ2-3; the D is unclear. CDR3 length: 12 residues. Trimming took 5 bases from V and 4 from J, leaving 10 bases between them. The germline V gene has CDR1 SQVTM and CDR2 ANQGSEA. CDR3 sequence (DNA): TGCAGCGTTAAGCGAGACGCAGATACGCAGTATTTT. Protein sequence: CSVKRDADTQYF.

The chain employs TRBV9 and TRBJ2-7; D possibly corresponds to TRBD2 (6 bases). Germline V gene data show CDR1 as SGDLS and CDR2 as YYNGEE. The CDR3 has 15 amino acids. The V end was cut by 0 bases, the J end by 0 bases, with 10 bases between. For the CDR3, the DNA is TGTGCCAGCAGCGTAGGCGGGGAGAGCTCCTACGAGCAGTACTTC. It is translated as CASSVGGESSYEQYF.

This CDR3 is CASSPGTSFSGELFF. CDR3 DNA: TGTGCCAGCAGCCCCGGGACTAGCTTTTCCGGGGAGCTGTTTTTT. V is TRBV13 and J is TRBJ2-2; 9 nucleotides line up with TRBD2. The CDR3 spans 15 residues. The germline CDR1 and CDR2 sequences are PRHDT and FYEKMQ (reference sequence). V lost 5 bases and J lost 6; bases outside the gene matches: 7. The full variable domain, with the rest looked up from reference TRBV13 and TRBJ2-2, is AAGVIQSPRHLIKEKRETATLKCYPIPRHDTVYWYQQGPGQDPQFLISFYEKMQSDKGSIPDRFSAQQFSDYHSELNMSSLELGDSALYFCASSPGTSFSGELFFGEGSRLTVL.

V and J are TRBV12-5 and TRBJ2-7; 11 nucleotides align to TRBD2. The V and J ends lost 0 bases and 0 bases, in that order; junction bases with no gene match: 4. The length of the CDR3 is 17 residues. Germline CDR1 LGHNT, CDR2 FRNRAP. The CDR3 DNA follows: TGTGCTAGTGGTTTGGTACTAGCGGGGGTTTCCTCCTACGAGCAGTACTTC. As protein: CASGLVLAGVSSYEQYF.

A few counts support this clone. The V and J genes are TRBV29-1 and TRBJ2-7; TRBD1 agrees at 9 bases. The CDR3 loop spans 13 amino acids. CDR1 is SQVTM and CDR2 is ANQGSEA in the germline V gene. With 4 bases clipped from V and 5 bases from J, the junction kept 6 bases outside the gene matches. This CDR3 reads CSVGTGESHEQYF. CDR3 sequence (DNA): TGCAGCGTTGGGACAGGGGAGTCCCACGAGCAGTACTTC.

The chain joins TRBV5-4 to TRBJ1-2; D unclear. V lost 1 base, J lost 8 bases, and 12 bases lay in between. The CDR3 extends over 13 amino acids. The V gene's germline CDR1 is SGHNT and CDR2 YYREEE (reference sequence). CDR3 amino acids: CASSLFRVGGYTF. In nucleotides, the CDR3 is TGTGCCAGCAGCTTGTTTCGCGTCGGGGGCTACACCTTC.

The chain recombines TRBV4-1 with TRBJ1-1; the D gene is possibly TRBD1 (5 bases). With 0 bases removed from V and 1 base from J, the gap between germline ends came to 9 bases. CDR1 MGHRA and CDR2 YSYEKL come from the germline V gene. The CDR3 runs to 15 residues. CDR3 protein: CASSQDQGANTEAFF. The CDR3 bases are TGCGCCAGCAGCCAAGATCAAGGGGCGAACACTGAAGCTTTCTTT.

The CDR3 protein is CATYVGGAGSYEQYF. CDR3 nucleotide sequence: TGTGCCACCTACGTCGGGGGTGCCGGGTCCTACGAGCAGTACTTC. This chain uses TRBV2 with TRBJ2-7; D perhaps matches TRBD2 (6 bases). Germline V CDR1 and CDR2: SNHLY, FYNNEI. V gave up 10 bases and J gave up 1 base, with 20 bases separating them. The length of the CDR3 is 15 residues.

The J gene is TRBJ1-2, the V gene TRBV6-5; possibly TRBD1 for D (5 bases). The length of the CDR3 is 14 residues. Germline-derived CDR1 and CDR2 are MNHEY and SVGAGI. Deletions cut 4 bases from V and 10 bases from J, with 19 bases between. The CDR3 is CASSSSPMGQDYTF. The DNA of the CDR3 is TGTGCCAGCAGTTCGTCGCCTATGGGGCAGGACTACACCTTC.

The V call is TRBV6-5, the J call TRBJ2-1; 12 nucleotides align to TRBD2. This CDR3 comprises 15 residues. Per the germline V gene, CDR1 is MNHEY and CDR2 is SVGAGI. V shed 2 bases and J 9 bases; nucleotides not matched to a gene: 5. The CDR3 DNA sequence: TGTGCCAGCAGTTACCTAGCGGGGGGGCAGGGTGAGCAGTTCTTC. Its protein is CASSYLAGGQGEQFF.

The chain combines TRBV28 with TRBJ1-1; TRBD1 matches 8 bases. The CDR3 length is 14 residues. Losses at the gene ends were 3 bases for V and 6 bases for J; bases not matched to a gene: 6. Germline loops: CDR1 MDHEN, CDR2 SYDVKM. CDR3 sequence: CASSLTGEVAEAFF. The CDR3 region has the DNA TGTGCCAGCAGTTTGACAGGGGAGGTAGCTGAAGCTTTCTTT.

The chain uses TRBV6-1 and TRBJ2-2; D gene ambiguous. The length of the CDR3 is 14 residues. V gave up 4 bases and J gave up 6 bases, with 12 bases separating them. Looked up from germline, CDR1 is MNHNS and CDR2 is SASEGT. The CDR3, as DNA: TGTGCCAGCAGTGTCCGGGTTGGCGCCGGGGAGCTGTTTTTT. It codes for CASSVRVGAGELFF.

The chain has TRBV5-8 and TRBJ1-1, with D unresolved. Trimming left V 4 bases short and J 8 bases short, with 15 bases between. The CDR3 spans 13 residues. CDR1 SGHTS and CDR2 YDEGEE come from the germline V gene. The CDR3, as DNA: TGTGCCAGCAGCAGACTGCCCCTAGCAGAAGCTTTCTTT. Encoded protein: CASSRLPLAEAFF.

The sample holds one count of this clone. This chain joins TRBV29-1 and TRBJ1-5; the match to TRBD1 covers 7 bases. The CDR3 covers 13 residues. V shed 5 bases, J shed 4 bases, and the junction held 5 bases outside the gene matches. Germline-derived CDR1 and CDR2 are SQVTM and ANQGSEA. CDR3 sequence: CSVRGQDNQPQHF. In DNA form, the CDR3 reads TGCAGCGTTCGAGGACAGGATAATCAGCCCCAGCATTTT.

The chain uses TRBV5-1 and TRBJ2-3; a possible D gene is TRBD1 (6 bases). The germline V and J ends were trimmed by 0 bases and 2 bases, with 16 bases remaining between them. The V gene's germline CDR1 is SGHRS and CDR2 YFSETQ. The CDR3 totals 17 residues. The CDR3 coding sequence is TGCGCCAGCAGCTTGGTGGGCAGGGGACCATACACAGATACGCAGTATTTT. Residues: CASSLVGRGPYTDTQYF. Using reference TRBV5-1 and TRBJ2-3 for the parts outside the CDR3, the full variable domain is KAGVTQTPRYLIKTRGQQVTLSCSPISGHRSVSWYQQTPGQGLQFLFEYFSETQRNKGNFPGRFSGRQFSNSRSEMNVSTLELGDSALYLCASSLVGRGPYTDTQYFGPGTRLTVL.

This clone was detected a few times. V and J are TRBV19 and TRBJ2-7; D may be TRBD1 (6 bases). V lost 10 bases and J 2 bases, leaving 12 bases between the germline ends. This CDR3 spans 12 amino acids. The germline gives CDR1 LNHDA, CDR2 SQIVND (reference sequence). The CDR3 nucleotides read TGTGCCACAGGGGACGTTACCTACGAGCAGTACTTC. Protein: CATGDVTYEQYF. Combining the CDR3 with reference TRBV19 and TRBJ2-7 gives the whole variable domain DGGITQSPKYLFRKEGQNVTLSCEQNLNHDAMYWYRQDPGQGLRLIYYSQIVNDFQKGDIAEGYSVSREKKESFPLTVTSAQKNPTAFYLCATGDVTYEQYFGPGTRLTVT.

This clone was found a few times. The rearrangement links TRBV30 to TRBJ1-2; TRBD1 agrees at 7 bases. The trim removed 1 base at V and 6 bases at J, leaving 5 bases unmatched. The V gene's germline CDR1 is GTSNPN and CDR2 SVGIG (reference sequence). CDR3 length: 13 amino acids. The DNA of the CDR3 is TGTGCCTGGAGTGCCCACGGACAGGATGGCTACACCTTC. This translates into CAWSAHGQDGYTF.